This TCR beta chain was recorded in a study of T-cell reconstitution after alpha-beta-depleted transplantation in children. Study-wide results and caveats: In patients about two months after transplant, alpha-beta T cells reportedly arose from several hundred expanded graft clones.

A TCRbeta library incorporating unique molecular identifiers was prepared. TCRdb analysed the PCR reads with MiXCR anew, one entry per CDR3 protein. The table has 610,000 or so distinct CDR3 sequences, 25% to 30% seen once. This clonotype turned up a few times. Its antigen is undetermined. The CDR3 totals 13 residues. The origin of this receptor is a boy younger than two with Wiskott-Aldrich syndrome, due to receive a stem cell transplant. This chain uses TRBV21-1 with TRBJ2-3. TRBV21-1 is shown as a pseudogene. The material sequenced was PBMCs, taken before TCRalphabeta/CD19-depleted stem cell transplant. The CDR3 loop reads CASNYSSTDTQYF. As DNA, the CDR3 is TGTGCCAGCAACTATAGCAGCACAGATACGCAGTATTTT.